The 7 T cell receptor beta chains presented below share a single source sample, sequenced in a study of blood T cells in healthy people across ages. Next came a second PCR, run for about 6 to 12 cycles, which used a sample-barcoded 5' primer along with a J-beta primer mix. One entry per CDR3 protein results from TCRdb running MiXCR on the 5' RACE reads. Among hundreds of thousands of distinct CDR3 sequences listed, approximately 49% were seen once. Sequenced material: blood. All receptors derive from a woman aged 55-75 years in good health.

The count of this clonotype is one. This chain uses TRBV13 with TRBJ2-7; D assignment may be TRBD1 or TRBD2 (5 bases each). Germline V gives CDR1 PRHDT, CDR2 FYEKMQ (reference sequence). The CDR3 runs 16 residues. V lost 3 bases and J 7 bases, leaving 22 bases between the germline ends. CDR3 sequence: CASSFLRTSGSNEQYF. Here the CDR3 DNA reads TGTGCCAGCAGCTTTTTGCGGACAAGCGGAAGCAATGAGCAGTACTTC.

The J gene is TRBJ1-2, the V gene TRBV7-2, with a possible D match to TRBD1 (5 bases). Germline CDR1 and CDR2: SGHTA and FQGNSA. V lost 4 bases and J lost 4, with 13 bases in between. This CDR3 region has 14 residues. CDR3 protein: CASSSAGWGYGYTF. CDR3 sequence (DNA): TGTGCCAGCAGCTCGGCAGGGTGGGGCTATGGCTACACCTTC.

V usage is TRBV2 and J usage is TRBJ2-3; 10 positions match TRBD2. The V and J ends lost 4 bases and 0 bases, in that order; junction bases with no gene match: 4. The CDR3 is made up of 16 amino acids. CDR1 and CDR2 from the germline V gene are SNHLY and FYNNEI. The CDR3 reads CASSGTSGVSTDTQYF. CDR3 nucleotides: TGTGCCAGCAGTGGTACTAGCGGGGTTAGCACAGATACGCAGTATTTT.

This clonotype was seen more than once but under ten times. This chain links TRBV27 with TRBJ1-2; D remains ambiguous. Looked up from germline, CDR1 is MNHEY and CDR2 is SMNVEV (reference sequence). V lost 2 bases and J lost 4, with 11 bases in between. This CDR3 has 14 residues. This chain's CDR3 is CASSLKGVGYGYTF. In DNA form, the CDR3 reads TGTGCCAGCAGTTTAAAGGGAGTGGGCTATGGCTACACCTTC.

The chain uses TRBV3-1 and TRBJ2-1; possibly TRBD1 or TRBD2 for D (5 bases each). The CDR3 totals 14 residues. Trimming removed 4 bases at V and 7 bases at J, with 14 bases between. Germline CDR1 LGHDT, CDR2 YNNKEL (reference sequence). The CDR3 nucleotides read TGTGCCAGCAGCCGAGGGGCTTTATCTAATGAGCAGTTCTTC. Residues: CASSRGALSNEQFF.

This clonotype occurred a few times. V is TRBV29-1 and J is TRBJ1-2; TRBD1 might be the D (6 bases). V lost 4 bases and J lost 5, with 14 bases in between. CDR3 length equals 13 residues. Germline V gene lookup returns CDR1 SQVTM and CDR2 ANQGSEA. CDR3 sequence (DNA): TGCAGCGTTGTGGCAGGGGCATTGTATGGCTACACCTTC. This codes for CSVVAGALYGYTF.

DNA of the CDR3: TGTGCCAGCAGATTACTACAGGCCAGAGGGTGGAATGAGCAGTTCTTC. Its translation: CASRLLQARGWNEQFF. The chain is built from TRBV7-2 and TRBJ2-1, with D perhaps given as TRBD1 or TRBD2 (5 bases each). V was pared by 6 bases and J by 7 bases, with 22 bases between. The CDR3 spans 16 residues. CDR1 is SGHTA and CDR2 is FQGNSA in the germline V gene.